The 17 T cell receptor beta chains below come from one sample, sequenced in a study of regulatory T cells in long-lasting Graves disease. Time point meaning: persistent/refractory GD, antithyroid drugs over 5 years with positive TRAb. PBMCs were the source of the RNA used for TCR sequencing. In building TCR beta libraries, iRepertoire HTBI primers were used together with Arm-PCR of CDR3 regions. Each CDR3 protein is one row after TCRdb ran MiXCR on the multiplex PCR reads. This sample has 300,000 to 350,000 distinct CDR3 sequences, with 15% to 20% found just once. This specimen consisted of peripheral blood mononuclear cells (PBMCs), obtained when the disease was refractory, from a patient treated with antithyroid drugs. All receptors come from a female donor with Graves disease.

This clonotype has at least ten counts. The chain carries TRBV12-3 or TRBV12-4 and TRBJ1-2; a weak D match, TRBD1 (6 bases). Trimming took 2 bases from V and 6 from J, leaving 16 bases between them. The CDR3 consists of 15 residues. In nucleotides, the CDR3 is TGTGCCAGCAGTTTAACTTACAGGGCCGTCCATGGCTACACCTTC. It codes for CASSLTYRAVHGYTF.

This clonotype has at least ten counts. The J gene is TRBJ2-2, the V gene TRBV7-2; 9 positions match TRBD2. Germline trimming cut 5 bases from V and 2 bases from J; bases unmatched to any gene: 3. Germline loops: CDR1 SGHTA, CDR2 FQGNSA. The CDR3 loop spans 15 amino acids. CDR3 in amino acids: CASSPGLANTGELFF. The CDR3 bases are TGTGCCAGCAGCCCGGGACTAGCTAACACCGGGGAGCTGTTTTTT.

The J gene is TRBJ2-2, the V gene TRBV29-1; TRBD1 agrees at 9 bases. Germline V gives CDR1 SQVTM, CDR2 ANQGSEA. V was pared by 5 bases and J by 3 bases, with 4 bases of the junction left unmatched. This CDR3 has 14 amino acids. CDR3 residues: CSVTTGGYTGELFF. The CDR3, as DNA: TGCAGCGTTACGACAGGGGGTTACACCGGGGAGCTGTTTTTT.

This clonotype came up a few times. CDR3 sequence reads: CASGGSQVNEQFF. The CDR3 bases are TGTGCCAGCGGCGGGAGTCAGGTCAATGAGCAGTTCTTC. The chain carries TRBV12-3 or TRBV12-4 and TRBJ2-1; 7 bases align to TRBD2. This CDR3 spans 13 amino acids. Trimming at V came to 8 bases and at J to 6 bases, leaving 7 bases not matched to a gene.

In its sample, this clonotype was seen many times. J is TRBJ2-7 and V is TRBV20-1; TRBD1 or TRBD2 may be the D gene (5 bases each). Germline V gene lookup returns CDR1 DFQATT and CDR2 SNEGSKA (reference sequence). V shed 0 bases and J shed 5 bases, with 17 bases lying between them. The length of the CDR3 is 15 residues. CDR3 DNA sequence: TGCAGTGCTAGAGATCCGAGGGCAGGGACGAACGAGCAGTACTTC. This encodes CSARDPRAGTNEQYF.

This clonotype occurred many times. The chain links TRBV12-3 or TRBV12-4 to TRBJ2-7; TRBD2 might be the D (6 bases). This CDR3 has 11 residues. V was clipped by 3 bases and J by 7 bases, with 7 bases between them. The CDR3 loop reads CASSFLAEQYF. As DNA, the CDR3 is TGTGCCAGCAGTTTCCTAGCGGAGCAGTACTTC.

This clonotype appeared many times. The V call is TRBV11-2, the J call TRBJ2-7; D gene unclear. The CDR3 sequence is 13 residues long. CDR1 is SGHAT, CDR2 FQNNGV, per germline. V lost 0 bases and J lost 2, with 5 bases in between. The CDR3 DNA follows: TGTGCCAGCAGCTTAGAAGGCCCCTACGAGCAGTACTTC. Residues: CASSLEGPYEQYF.

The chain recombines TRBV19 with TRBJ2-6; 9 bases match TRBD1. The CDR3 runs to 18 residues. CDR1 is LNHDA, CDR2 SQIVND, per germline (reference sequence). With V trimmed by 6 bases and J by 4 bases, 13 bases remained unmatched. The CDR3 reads CASRTTGGVSGGANVLTF. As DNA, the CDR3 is TGTGCCAGTAGGACAACAGGGGGCGTTTCCGGCGGGGCCAACGTCCTGACTTTC.

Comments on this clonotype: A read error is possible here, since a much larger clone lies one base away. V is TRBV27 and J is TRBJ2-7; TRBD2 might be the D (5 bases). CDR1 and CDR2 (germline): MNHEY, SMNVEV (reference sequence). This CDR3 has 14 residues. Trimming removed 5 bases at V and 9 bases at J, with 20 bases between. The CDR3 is CASSVGPYVAGQYF. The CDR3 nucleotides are TGTGCCAGCAGTGTAGGACCATACGTGGCGGGGCAGTACTTC.

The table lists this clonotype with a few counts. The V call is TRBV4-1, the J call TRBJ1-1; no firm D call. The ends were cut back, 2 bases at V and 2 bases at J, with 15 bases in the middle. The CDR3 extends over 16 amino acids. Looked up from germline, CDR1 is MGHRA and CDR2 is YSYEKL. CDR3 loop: CASSQLRPSGNTEAFF. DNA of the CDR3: TGCGCCAGCAGCCAACTCCGGCCCTCTGGTAACACTGAAGCTTTCTTT.

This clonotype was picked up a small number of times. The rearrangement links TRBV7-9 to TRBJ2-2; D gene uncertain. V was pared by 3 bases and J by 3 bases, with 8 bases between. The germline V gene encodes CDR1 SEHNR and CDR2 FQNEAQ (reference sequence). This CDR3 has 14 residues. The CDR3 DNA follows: TGTGCCAGCAGCTTCCCCCCGGACACCGGGGAGCTGTTTTTT. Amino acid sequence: CASSFPPDTGELFF.

The CDR3, as DNA: TGTGCCAGCAGCCCTCCCGGGACTAGCGGGAGTGGAGAGCAGTTCTTC. Translating gives CASSPPGTSGSGEQFF. The V gene is TRBV7-9, the J gene TRBJ2-1; the match to TRBD2 covers 14 bases. In germline, CDR1 is SEHNR, CDR2 FQNEAQ (reference sequence). The CDR3 consists of 16 residues. The junction had 10 bases not matched to a gene; V was cut back by 5 bases and J by 10 bases.

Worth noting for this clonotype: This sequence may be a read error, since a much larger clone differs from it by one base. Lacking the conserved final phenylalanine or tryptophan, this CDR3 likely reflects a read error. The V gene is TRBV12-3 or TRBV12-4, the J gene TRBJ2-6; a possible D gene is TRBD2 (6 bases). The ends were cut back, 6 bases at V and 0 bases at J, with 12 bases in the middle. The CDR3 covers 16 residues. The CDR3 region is CASSPDGGSGANVLTL. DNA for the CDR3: TGTGCCAGCAGCCCGGACGGGGGCTCTGGGGCCAACGTCCTGACTCTC.

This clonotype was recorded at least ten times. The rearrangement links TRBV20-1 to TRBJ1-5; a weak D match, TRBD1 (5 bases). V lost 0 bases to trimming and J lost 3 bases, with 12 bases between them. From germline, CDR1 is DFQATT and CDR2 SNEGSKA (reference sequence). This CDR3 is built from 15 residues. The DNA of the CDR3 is TGCAGTGCTAGAGAGGGGGAGGGGACCAATCAGCCCCAGCATTTT. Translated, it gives CSAREGEGTNQPQHF.

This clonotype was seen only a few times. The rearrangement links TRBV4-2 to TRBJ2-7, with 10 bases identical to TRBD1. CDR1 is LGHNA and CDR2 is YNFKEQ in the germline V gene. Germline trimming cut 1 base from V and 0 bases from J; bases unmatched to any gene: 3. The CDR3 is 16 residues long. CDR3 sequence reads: CASSQGGQGPSYEQYF. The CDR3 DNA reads TGTGCCAGCAGCCAAGGGGGACAGGGGCCCTCCTACGAGCAGTACTTC.

CDR3 sequence reads: CSVKRSYTF. The CDR3 region has the DNA TGCAGCGTTAAAAGGAGCTACACCTTC. The chain links TRBV29-1 to TRBJ1-2; D is ambiguous. V lost 5 bases to trimming and J lost 9 bases, with 7 bases between them. CDR3 size: 9 residues. Looked up from germline, CDR1 is SQVTM and CDR2 is ANQGSEA.

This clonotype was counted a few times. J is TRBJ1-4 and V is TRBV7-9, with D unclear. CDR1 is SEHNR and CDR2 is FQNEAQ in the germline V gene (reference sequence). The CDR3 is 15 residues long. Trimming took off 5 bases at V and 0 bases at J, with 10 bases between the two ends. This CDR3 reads CASSETTATNEKLFF. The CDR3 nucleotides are TGTGCCAGCAGCGAAACGACGGCAACTAATGAAAAACTGTTTTTT.